These 30 T cell receptor beta chains share one sample of origin, sequenced in a study of early T cells in non-severe SARS-CoV-2 infection. TCRdb passed the 5' RACE reads through MiXCR, listing each CDR3 protein once. The repertoire holds about 70,000 distinct CDR3 sequences, with 10% as singletons. The source was whole blood, collected at baseline. All receptors derive from an adult who was a healthcare worker with PCR-confirmed SARS-CoV-2 infection or an uninfected control (not recorded which).

The chain has TRBV29-1 and TRBJ2-2; no reliable D call. Deletions cut 4 bases from V and 0 bases from J, with 6 bases between. Germline V gene lookup returns CDR1 SQVTM and CDR2 ANQGSEA. The CDR3 runs to 13 residues. The CDR3 reads CSVVRTNTGELFF. The CDR3 DNA reads TGCAGCGTTGTTCGAACGAACACCGGGGAGCTGTTTTTT.

V usage is TRBV4-2 and J usage is TRBJ2-7; 9 bases agree with TRBD2. The CDR3 extends over 18 amino acids. Looked up from germline, CDR1 is LGHNA and CDR2 is YNFKEQ. With V trimmed by 1 base and J by 4 bases, 14 bases remained unmatched. CDR3 sequence: CASSQVGAGGPGSYEQYF. The CDR3 DNA sequence: TGTGCCAGCAGCCAAGTCGGGGCGGGAGGGCCTGGAAGTTACGAGCAGTACTTC.

This clonotype was detected a few times. This chain connects TRBV6-2 or TRBV6-3 to TRBJ2-3; D ambiguous. Per germline, CDR1 MNHEY and CDR2 SVGEGT. Trimming took off 5 bases at V and 3 bases at J, with 3 bases between the two ends. CDR3 length equals 11 residues. The DNA of the CDR3 is TGTGCCAGCAGTAAAACAGATACGCAGTATTTT. Protein product: CASSKTDTQYF.

This clonotype was picked up many times. The V call is TRBV28, the J call TRBJ1-2; D gene uncertain. Germline-derived CDR1 and CDR2 are MDHEN and SYDVKM. The CDR3 length is 14 residues. V was shortened by 5 bases and J by 0 bases, with 10 bases between the two germline ends. The CDR3 reads CASSVISANYGYTF. The CDR3 nucleotides read TGTGCCAGCAGTGTAATATCAGCTAACTATGGCTACACCTTC.

The table lists this clonotype with a few counts. The chain joins TRBV27 to TRBJ2-7, with unresolved D. Trimming cost V 1 base and J 2 bases, with 12 bases left between them. Per the germline V gene, CDR1 is MNHEY and CDR2 is SMNVEV (reference sequence). This CDR3 has 15 residues. The CDR3 protein is CASSLFLGLPYEQYF. CDR3 in DNA: TGTGCCAGCAGTTTATTCCTAGGGCTACCCTACGAGCAGTACTTC.

The J gene is TRBJ1-3, the V gene TRBV27; D call uncertain. Germline CDR1 and CDR2: MNHEY and SMNVEV (reference sequence). The CDR3 extends over 14 amino acids. Trimming removed 8 bases at V and 4 bases at J, with 15 bases between. The CDR3 is CASGFGGPGNTIYF. The CDR3 coding sequence is TGTGCCAGCGGGTTTGGAGGGCCCGGAAACACCATATATTTT.

There are many counts of this clonotype. The rearrangement joins TRBV9 to TRBJ1-1, with unresolved D. V gave up 0 bases and J gave up 1 base, with 7 bases separating them. The germline V gene has CDR1 SGDLS and CDR2 YYNGEE. The CDR3 runs 14 residues. This CDR3 is CASSVVPENTEAFF. The CDR3 bases are TGTGCCAGCAGCGTAGTTCCGGAGAACACTGAAGCTTTCTTT.

This clonotype has a count of ten or more. This sequence joins TRBV4-2 and TRBJ2-7; 10 bases align to TRBD2. The CDR3 is made up of 16 amino acids. The V and J ends lost 0 bases and 5 bases, in that order; junction bases with no gene match: 7. Germline V gene data show CDR1 as LGHNA and CDR2 as YNFKEQ. The CDR3 is CASSQDASGSLDEQYF. The DNA of the CDR3 is TGTGCCAGCAGCCAAGACGCTAGCGGGAGTCTCGACGAGCAGTACTTC.

This clonotype was seen a few times. The chain joins TRBV5-5 to TRBJ2-1, with 8 positions matching TRBD1. V gave up 2 bases and J gave up 6 bases; unmatched junction bases: 7. This CDR3 region has 15 residues. CDR1 is SGHKS and CDR2 is YYEKEE in the germline V gene (reference sequence). This chain's CDR3 is CASSLDRGAGNEQFF. CDR3 nucleotides: TGTGCCAGCAGCTTAGACAGGGGTGCCGGCAATGAGCAGTTCTTC.

This chain joins TRBV30 and TRBJ1-1, with D maybe TRBD1 (6 bases). This CDR3 region has 12 residues. The germline V gene encodes CDR1 GTSNPN and CDR2 SVGIG (reference sequence). Trimming took 4 bases from V and 7 from J, leaving 13 bases between them. CDR3 amino acids: CAWIRGAREAFF. CDR3 sequence (DNA): TGTGCCTGGATTAGGGGGGCCCGTGAAGCTTTCTTT.

This clonotype was seen ten or more times. The chain joins TRBV11-2 to TRBJ2-1; 7 nucleotides match TRBD2. The CDR3 loop spans 16 amino acids. Germline CDR1 SGHAT, CDR2 FQNNGV. V lost 0 bases and J lost 5; bases outside the gene matches: 7. The CDR3 bases are TGTGCCAGCAGCTTAGATTTGGCTAGCGGAAACAATGAGCAGTTCTTC. Protein sequence: CASSLDLASGNNEQFF.

The chain recombines TRBV7-9 with TRBJ2-5, with D perhaps TRBD1 (6 bases). Trimming shortened V by 5 bases and J by 5 bases, and 18 bases separated the two germline ends. The germline gives CDR1 SEHNR, CDR2 FQNEAQ (reference sequence). The CDR3 consists of 15 residues. The DNA of the CDR3 is TGTGCCAGCAGCGTCCGGGACACCCCGGCGGAGACCCAGTACTTC. It yields the protein CASSVRDTPAETQYF.

This clonotype was seen only a few times. The V and J genes are TRBV18 and TRBJ1-2, with 7 bases lining up with TRBD1. This CDR3 comprises 16 residues. V lost 0 bases to trimming and J lost 5 bases; unmatched junction nucleotides: 9. Per germline, CDR1 KGHSH and CDR2 LQKENI. This CDR3 is CASSPPTGKGPYGYTF. In nucleotides, the CDR3 is TGTGCCAGCTCACCACCGACAGGGAAGGGGCCTTATGGCTACACCTTC. Using reference TRBV18 and TRBJ1-2 for the parts outside the CDR3, the full variable domain is NAGVMQNPRHLVRRRGQEARLRCSPMKGHSHVYWYRQLPEEGLKFMVYLQKENIIDESGMPKERFSAEFPKEGPSILRIQQVVRGDSAAYFCASSPPTGKGPYGYTFGSGTRLTVV.

This rearrangement joins TRBV7-9 to TRBJ2-3; tentative D call: TRBD1 (5 bases). CDR1 is SEHNR, CDR2 FQNEAQ, per germline (reference sequence). With 5 bases removed from V and 4 bases from J, the gap between germline ends came to 19 bases. The CDR3 runs 16 residues. CDR3 sequence (DNA): TGTGCCAGCAGCAACCGACAGAAGGAACTTGCAGATACGCAGTATTTT. Translated, it gives CASSNRQKELADTQYF.

This rearrangement joins TRBV3-1 to TRBJ2-7; 11 bases are a match to TRBD2. The CDR3 is made up of 16 amino acids. After removal of 1 base from V and 3 bases from J, the junction contained 5 bases not matched to a gene. The germline CDR1 and CDR2 sequences are LGHDT and YNNKEL (reference sequence). The CDR3 nucleotides are TGTGCCAGCAGCCAAGGATTGGGACTAGCGGTCTACGAGCAGTACTTC. Residues: CASSQGLGLAVYEQYF.

This clonotype was counted only a few times. This chain links TRBV7-9 with TRBJ1-1; weak D call: TRBD1 (5 bases). This CDR3 is built from 12 residues. Trimming pared 5 bases from V and 4 bases from J, leaving 8 bases between. The germline V gene encodes CDR1 SEHNR and CDR2 FQNEAQ (reference sequence). The CDR3 DNA sequence: TGTGCCAGCAGCAGGGGTGGCACTGAAGCTTTCTTT. It is translated as CASSRGGTEAFF.

This clonotype has at least ten counts. This rearrangement joins TRBV27 to TRBJ2-6; 9 nucleotides agree with TRBD1. Germline V gives CDR1 MNHEY, CDR2 SMNVEV (reference sequence). The CDR3 totals 17 residues. V shed 6 bases, J shed 2 bases, and the junction held 8 bases outside the gene matches. CDR3 residues: CASSHSGTGTGANVLTF. Written as DNA, the CDR3 is TGTGCCAGCAGCCATTCCGGGACAGGGACTGGGGCCAACGTCCTGACTTTC.

CDR3 coding DNA: TGTGCCAGCAGTTTCTCGAGCTCTGGGGCCAACGTCCTGACTTTC. It is translated as CASSFSSSGANVLTF. This chain connects TRBV27 to TRBJ2-6, with no clear D. Germline lookup yields CDR1 MNHEY and CDR2 SMNVEV (reference sequence). Deletions cut 3 bases from V and 0 bases from J, with 6 bases between. This CDR3 region has 15 residues.

This clonotype was counted at least ten times. V is TRBV4-1 and J is TRBJ1-1, with D perhaps TRBD1 (5 bases). Between the trimmed V and J ends, which lost 1 base and 3 bases, there was a span of 12 bases. This CDR3 has 15 residues. Germline CDR1 and CDR2: MGHRA and YSYEKL. This CDR3 reads CASSQVWSRDTEAFF. CDR3 nucleotide sequence: TGCGCCAGCAGCCAAGTATGGTCCAGGGACACTGAAGCTTTCTTT.

There are a few counts of this clonotype. The genes are TRBV18 and TRBJ2-1; 7 nucleotides match TRBD2. J gave up 7 bases and V 3 bases, and 6 bases lay outside the gene matches. Germline CDR1 KGHSH, CDR2 LQKENI. The CDR3 totals 14 residues. The CDR3: CASSPREGWNEQFF. The DNA of the CDR3 is TGTGCCAGCTCACCCAGGGAGGGATGGAATGAGCAGTTCTTC.

This clonotype was recorded at least ten times. This sequence joins TRBV20-1 and TRBJ1-1; no reliable D call. Per the germline V gene, CDR1 is DFQATT and CDR2 is SNEGSKA (reference sequence). The CDR3 runs to 12 residues. Trimming pared 3 bases from V and 8 bases from J, leaving 13 bases between. The CDR3 sequence is CSASPQDREAFF. The CDR3 DNA reads TGCAGTGCTAGTCCACAAGATCGGGAAGCTTTCTTT.

This clonotype appeared many times. Here the CDR3 reads CASSQSAGTGNEQFF. The CDR3 coding sequence is TGTGCCAGCAGCCAGTCAGCGGGGACGGGGAATGAGCAGTTCTTC. The chain couples TRBV14 to TRBJ2-1; 7 bases align to TRBD2. The CDR3 consists of 15 residues. Germline-derived CDR1 and CDR2 are SGHDN and FVKESK. J lost 7 bases, V lost 3 bases, and 9 bases had no gene match.

This clonotype has at least ten counts. The CDR3 DNA follows: TGCAGTGCTAGAGAGACAGGGGGAATCAATCAGCCCCAGCATTTT. Its protein is CSARETGGINQPQHF. The rearrangement uses TRBV20-1 and TRBJ1-5; 9 nucleotides line up with TRBD1. J gave up 3 bases and V 0 bases, and 3 bases lay outside the gene matches. Germline V lookup: CDR1 DFQATT, CDR2 SNEGSKA (reference sequence). The length of the CDR3 is 15 residues.

This clonotype appeared a few times. This sequence joins TRBV6-5 and TRBJ2-2, with D unclear. CDR3 length: 11 residues. Trimming cost V 6 bases and J 6 bases, with 5 bases left between them. Germline V gene sequence: CDR1 MNHEY, CDR2 SVGAGI. CDR3 DNA: TGTGCCAGCAGCCGACCCGGGGAGCTGTTTTTT. Residues: CASSRPGELFF.

This clonotype was seen a handful of times. The chain carries TRBV7-9 and TRBJ2-1; D tentatively reads TRBD1 or TRBD2 (5 bases each). CDR1 SEHNR and CDR2 FQNEAQ come from the germline V gene (reference sequence). The germline V and J ends were trimmed by 7 bases and 6 bases, with 16 bases remaining between them. The CDR3 covers 14 residues. The CDR3 region is CASTRDGGRNEQFF. The CDR3, as DNA: TGTGCCAGCACCAGGGACGGCGGCCGCAATGAGCAGTTCTTC.

This clonotype has more than one count but fewer than ten. The V and J genes are TRBV28 and TRBJ1-5; 9 bases line up with TRBD1. The CDR3 has 15 amino acids. V lost 3 bases, J lost 2 bases, and 2 bases stayed unmatched. Germline CDR1 reads MDHEN; CDR2 reads SYDVKM. Here the CDR3 DNA reads TGTGCCAGCAGTTTCCGGGACAGGGGCAATCAGCCCCAGCATTTT. It yields the protein CASSFRDRGNQPQHF.

The chain has TRBV6-6 and TRBJ2-7; the D is unclear. V was trimmed by 6 bases and J by 7 bases, leaving 13 bases between them. The CDR3 totals 12 residues. Germline assignment: CDR1 MNHNY and CDR2 SVGAGI (reference sequence). The CDR3 reads CASSSMAREQYF. As DNA, the CDR3 is TGTGCCAGCAGCTCAATGGCGAGGGAGCAGTACTTC.

There are a few counts of this clonotype. The chain recombines TRBV29-1 with TRBJ2-2; TRBD1 agrees at 7 bases. The CDR3 contains 13 residues. Germline V CDR1 and CDR2: SQVTM, ANQGSEA. Trimming took 5 bases from V and 4 from J; bases not matched to a gene: 4. The CDR3 DNA sequence: TGCAGCGTTAGGGACAGAGTCACCGGGGAGCTGTTTTTT. It yields the protein CSVRDRVTGELFF.

This clonotype occurred many times. This chain links TRBV10-3 with TRBJ2-2; a possible D gene is TRBD2 (6 bases). In germline, CDR1 is ENHRY, CDR2 SYGVKD. Deletions cut 6 bases from V and 1 base from J, with 15 bases between. The length of the CDR3 is 16 residues. CDR3 loop: CAIRKGLLMNTGELFF. CDR3 coding DNA: TGTGCCATCAGAAAGGGACTGCTAATGAACACCGGGGAGCTGTTTTTT.

In this sample, this clonotype turned up many times. The rearrangement joins TRBV6-5 to TRBJ1-2, with D possibly TRBD1 on 5 matching bases. CDR3 size: 15 residues. Trimming shortened V by 8 bases and J by 0 bases, and 16 bases separated the two germline ends. From germline, CDR1 is MNHEY and CDR2 SVGAGI. The CDR3 bases are TGTGCCAGCCTCACGAACAGGAGAACTAACTATGGCTACACCTTC. It yields the protein CASLTNRRTNYGYTF.